The following is a T cell receptor beta chain sequence with its context. J lost 13 bases, V lost 2 bases, and 11 bases had no gene match. The germline V gene has CDR1 SGHTA and CDR2 FQGTGA. The CDR3 totals 16 residues. The entry originates in a study of T cells in localized non-small cell lung cancer. The method was immunoSEQ multiplex PCR; TCRdb's version includes in-frame clones alone and lacks a portion of them. The sample yields about 8,800 clones, less than 95% seen once. The TCR originated in a male donor aged 60 or older with stage III squamous cell lung carcinoma. The rearrangement joins TRBV7-3 to TRBJ1-4, with 12 bases identical to TRBD1. Sequencing was performed on peripheral blood, taken before any cancer treatment. The DNA for the CDR3 is TGTGCCAGCAGCTTATTGCCCAGGGGACAGGGGGCAGTACTGTTTTTT. Its translation is CASSLLPRGQGAVLFF.